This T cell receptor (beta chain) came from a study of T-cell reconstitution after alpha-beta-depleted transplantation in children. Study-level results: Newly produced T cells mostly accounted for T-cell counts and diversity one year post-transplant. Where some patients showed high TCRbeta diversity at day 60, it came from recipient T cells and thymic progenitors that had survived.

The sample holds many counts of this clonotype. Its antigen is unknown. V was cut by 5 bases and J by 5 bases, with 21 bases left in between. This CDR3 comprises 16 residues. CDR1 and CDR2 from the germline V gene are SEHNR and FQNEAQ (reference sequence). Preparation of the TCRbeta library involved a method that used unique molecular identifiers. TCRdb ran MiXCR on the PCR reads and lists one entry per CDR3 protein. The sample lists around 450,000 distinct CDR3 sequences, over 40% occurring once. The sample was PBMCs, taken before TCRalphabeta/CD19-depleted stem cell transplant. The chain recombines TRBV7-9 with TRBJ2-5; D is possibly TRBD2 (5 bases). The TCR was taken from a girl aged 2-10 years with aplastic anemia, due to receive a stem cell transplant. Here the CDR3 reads CASSPLRTHGVETQYF. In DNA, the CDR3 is TGTGCCAGCAGCCCCCTCAGGACCCACGGGGTGGAGACCCAGTACTTC.